This T cell receptor (beta chain) was identified in a study of spatial heterogeneity in lung cancer. Whole-study context: Those follow-up PBMC samples that were available underwent sequencing, at a median interval of about 2 years following resection. The study observed each unique TCR and UMI combination more than ten times on average in raw reads.

V lost 5 bases to trimming and J lost 2 bases, with 12 bases between them. This CDR3 is built from 14 residues. Germline lookup yields CDR1 SGHTA and CDR2 FQGNSA. The time point here: blood at routine non-recurrence follow-up after resection. The authors sequenced whole RNA from tumor, nontumor lung or frozen PBMC without sorting. The study tagged each TCR cDNA molecule with a unique molecular identifier. TCRdb used MiXCR to reprocess the 5' RACE reads, holding one entry per CDR3 protein. This sample has 50,000 to 60,000 distinct CDR3 sequences, with less than 9% found just once. In the case of this clonotype: What it recognizes is unknown.

Broader study findings: Blood showed ubiquitous tumor TCRs more often at resection than at routine follow-up.

The source material was PBMCs, sampled at follow-up. This chain links TRBV7-2 with TRBJ2-5, with D uncertain. The sequence derives from a female donor with early-stage non-small cell lung cancer. CDR3 region: CASSEPGPQETQYF. In nucleotides, the CDR3 is TGTGCCAGCAGCGAACCGGGTCCGCAAGAGACCCAGTACTTC.